This section outlines one TCR beta chain sequence together with its context. The source of the sample is a study of memory CD4+ T cells and cytomegalovirus serostatus. Study details: This sample comes from healthy Belgian adults, fewer than 10 CMV seropositive, roughly 22 seronegative.

Unmatched junction bases numbered 6, after V lost 2 bases and J lost 2 bases. Germline CDR1 SGHTA, CDR2 FQGTGA. The CDR3 covers 18 residues. Single viable CD3+CD4+CD8-CD45RO+ cells were sorted as the memory CD4+ T cells. The protocol was immunoSEQ multiplex PCR, while the TCRdb copy is restricted to in-frame clones and leaves out a portion. Of 55,000 to 80,000 clones in the sample, 75% to 80% were seen once. The J gene is TRBJ2-6, the V gene TRBV7-3; 10 bases line up with TRBD1. The specimen was memory CD4+ T cells from blood. This sequence originates from an adult in good health and CMV-seropositive. The CDR3 loop is CASSLGTGALTGANVLTF. The CDR3 nucleotides are TGTGCCAGCAGCTTAGGGACAGGGGCCCTTACTGGGGCCAACGTCCTGACTTTC. Full variable domain (remainder filled in from reference TRBV7-3 and TRBJ2-6): GAGVSQTPSNKVTEKGKYVELRCDPISGHTALYWYRQSLGQGPEFLIYFQGTGAADDSGLPNDRFFAVRPEGSVSTLKIQRTERGDSAVYLCASSLGTGALTGANVLTFGAGSRLTVL.